The sequence of this T cell receptor (beta chain) was determined in a study of blood T cell repertoires in COVID-19. Across the study: Whether acute or convalescent, the COVID-19 samples came from the United States, Italy and Spain.

Method: immunoSEQ multiplex PCR; TCRdb's copy keeps in-frame clones and lacks some. In the table there are around 380,000 clones, approximately 87% of which are singletons. Losses at the gene ends were 5 bases for V and 6 bases for J; bases not matched to a gene: 8. CDR1 and CDR2 from the germline V gene are SEHNR and FQNEAQ (reference sequence). The CDR3 totals 16 residues. Adults between roughly 18 and 90 years of age took part from 20 to 25 US areas. Each participant's cohort was designated according to participant-reported clinical history. The V gene is TRBV7-9, the J gene TRBJ1-6, with 9 bases aligning to TRBD1. The specimen sequenced was PBMCs or T cells enriched from blood (not recorded which). The source is a young man who had recovered from COVID-19. CDR3 residues: CASSLTAGQGNSPLHF. The CDR3 DNA reads TGTGCCAGCAGCCTCACCGCGGGACAGGGTAATTCACCCCTCCACTTT.